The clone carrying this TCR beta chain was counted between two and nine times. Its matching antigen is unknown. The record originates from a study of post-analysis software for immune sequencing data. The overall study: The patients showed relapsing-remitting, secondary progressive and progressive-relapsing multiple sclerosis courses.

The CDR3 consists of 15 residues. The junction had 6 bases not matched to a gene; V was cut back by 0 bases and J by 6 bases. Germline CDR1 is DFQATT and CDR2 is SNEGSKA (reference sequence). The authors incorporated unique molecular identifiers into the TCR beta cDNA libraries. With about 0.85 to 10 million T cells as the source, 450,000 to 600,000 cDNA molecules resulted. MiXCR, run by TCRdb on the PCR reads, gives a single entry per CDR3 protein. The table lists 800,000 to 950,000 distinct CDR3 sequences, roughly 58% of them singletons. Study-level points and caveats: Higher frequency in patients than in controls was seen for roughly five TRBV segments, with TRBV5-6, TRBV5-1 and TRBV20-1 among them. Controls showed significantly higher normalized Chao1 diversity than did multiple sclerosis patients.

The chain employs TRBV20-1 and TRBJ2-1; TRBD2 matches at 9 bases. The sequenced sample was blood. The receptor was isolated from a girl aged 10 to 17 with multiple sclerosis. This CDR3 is CSARDYGGRGNEQFF. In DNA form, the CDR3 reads TGCAGTGCTAGAGATTACGGCGGGAGGGGCAATGAGCAGTTCTTC.